This T cell receptor (beta chain) was identified during a study of blood T cell repertoires in COVID-19. Study in general: Samples of COVID-19 (acute and convalescent) were obtained from the United States, Italy and Spain.

This clone came up a few times. TCRdb's table, derived via immunoSEQ multiplex PCR, lists solely in-frame clones and lacks some. The sample yields about 280,000 clones, approximately 89% seen once. Input material: peripheral blood. The TCR comes from a woman aged 25-40 years with COVID-19, enrolled during active disease.

The CDR3 nucleotides are TGTGCCAGCAAGCGCGGGAGCCCCACAGATACGCAGTATTTT. This codes for CASKRGSPTDTQYF. V usage is TRBV6-5 and J usage is TRBJ2-3; 7 positions agree with TRBD2. Germline V gene data show CDR1 as MNHEY and CDR2 as SVGAGI. The J segment lost 2 bases and the V segment lost 7 bases, leaving 6 bases of the junction unmatched. This CDR3 has 14 residues.